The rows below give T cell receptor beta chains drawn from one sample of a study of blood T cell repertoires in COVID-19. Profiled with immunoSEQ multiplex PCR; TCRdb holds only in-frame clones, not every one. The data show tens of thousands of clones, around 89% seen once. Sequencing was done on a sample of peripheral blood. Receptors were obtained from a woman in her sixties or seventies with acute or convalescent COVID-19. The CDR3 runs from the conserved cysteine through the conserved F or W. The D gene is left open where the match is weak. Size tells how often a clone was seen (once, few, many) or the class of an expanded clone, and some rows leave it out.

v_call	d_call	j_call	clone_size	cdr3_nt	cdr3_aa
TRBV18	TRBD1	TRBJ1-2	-	TGTGCCAGCTCACGGACCGGGACAGGGAGCGGCTACACCTTC	CASSRTGTGSGYTF
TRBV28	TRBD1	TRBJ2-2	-	TGTGCCAGCAGCACCGGGACAGCGAACACCGGGGAGCTGTTTTTT	CASSTGTANTGELFF
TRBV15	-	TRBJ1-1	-	TGTGCCACCAGCATTGTAGGGGACACTGAAGCTTTCTTT	CATSIVGDTEAFF
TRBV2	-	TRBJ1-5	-	TGTGCCAGCAGTGAAGGGACTGTCAATCAGCCCCAGCATTTT	CASSEGTVNQPQHF
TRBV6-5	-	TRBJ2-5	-	TGTGCCAGCAGTTACGGCCCTACGGGAGAGACCCAGTACTTC	CASSYGPTGETQYF
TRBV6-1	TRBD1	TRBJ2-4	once	TGTGCCAGCAGTGATCGAAAGACAGGGGGCTGGGGCAAAAACATTCAGTACTTC	CASSDRKTGGWGKNIQYF
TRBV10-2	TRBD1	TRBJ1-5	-	TGCGCCAGCAGGGAGGACAGGGCCAGCAATCAGCCCCAGCATTTT	CASREDRASNQPQHF
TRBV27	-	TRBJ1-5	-	TGTGCCAGCAGTTACGGGGGTAATCAGCCCCAGCATTTT	CASSYGGNQPQHF
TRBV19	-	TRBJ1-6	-	TGTGCCAGTAGTATCGAACGGGTGAGCAATTCACCCCTCCACTTT	CASSIERVSNSPLHF
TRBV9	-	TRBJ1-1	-	TGTGCCAGCAGCGCGACGGACCGCGGGAAAGCTTTCTTT	CASSATDRGKAFF
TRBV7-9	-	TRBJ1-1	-	TGTGCCAGCAGCTTATTGGGGCCCATGAACACTGAAGCTTTCTTT	CASSLLGPMNTEAFF
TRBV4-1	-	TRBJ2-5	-	TGCGCCAGCAGCAAAGACTTAATGAAGACACAAGAGACCCAGTACTTC	CASSKDLMKTQETQYF
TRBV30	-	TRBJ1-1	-	TGTGCCTGGAACCCGGACGCGGGCACTGAAGCTTTCTTT	CAWNPDAGTEAFF
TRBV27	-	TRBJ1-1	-	TGTGCCACCAACAGGGTCGGGGACACTGAAGCTTTCTTT	CATNRVGDTEAFF
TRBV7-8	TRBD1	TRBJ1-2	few	TGTGCCAGCAGCTCTTCGGGACAGGGGTTCAGGGGCTACACCTTC	CASSSSGQGFRGYTF
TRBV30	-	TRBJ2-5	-	TGTGCCTGGAAGCGAGGTGGGGAGACCCAGTACTTC	CAWKRGGETQYF
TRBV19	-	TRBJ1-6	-	TGTGCCAGTAGCCCAGACAGGAGGCTTAATTCACCCCTCCACTTT	CASSPDRRLNSPLHF
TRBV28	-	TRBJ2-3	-	TGTGCCAGCACCAGGATGAATACGCAGTATTTT	CASTRMNTQYF
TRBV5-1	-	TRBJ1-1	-	TGCGCCAGCAGCTGGGGTAGCGGCACTGAAGCTTTCTTT	CASSWGSGTEAFF
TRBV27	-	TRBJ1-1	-	TGTGCCAGCAGTTTAGGGGCTGCGGGGTTCGGGGCTGAAGCTTTCTTT	CASSLGAAGFGAEAFF
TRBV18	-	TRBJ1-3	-	TGTGCCAGCTCACTGGCCCCCGATGGAAACACCATATATTTT	CASSLAPDGNTIYF
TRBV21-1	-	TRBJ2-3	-	TGTGCCAGCAGCAAACCCCCCGAGAGAGGCACAGATACGCAGTATTTT	CASSKPPERGTDTQYF
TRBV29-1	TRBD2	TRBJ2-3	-	TGCAGCGGCCAGCGGGGGTTGGCAGATACGCAGTATTTT	CSGQRGLADTQYF
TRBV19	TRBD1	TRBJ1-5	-	TGTGCCAGCGACGACAGGGCAGGCAATCAGCCCCAGCATTTT	CASDDRAGNQPQHF
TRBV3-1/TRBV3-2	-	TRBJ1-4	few	TGTGCCAGCAGCCAAGTGGCAGGAGGTGAAAAACTGTTTTTT	CASSQVAGGEKLFF
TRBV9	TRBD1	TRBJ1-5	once	TGTGCCAGCAGCTCGGGACAGGGCTTAAGCAATCAGCCCCAGCATTTT	CASSSGQGLSNQPQHF
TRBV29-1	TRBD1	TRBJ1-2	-	TGCAGCGTTGAAGGGGGGACAGGGGAGGTTGGCTACACCTTC	CSVEGGTGEVGYTF
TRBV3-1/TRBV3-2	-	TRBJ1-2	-	TGTGCCAGCAGCCAAGTTCAGGAATATGGCTACACCTTC	CASSQVQEYGYTF
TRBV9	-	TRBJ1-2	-	TGTGCCAGCCGGGACACACTTAACTATGGCTACACCTTC	CASRDTLNYGYTF